This record looks at one T cell receptor beta chain sequence and its context. What it binds is not known. This record comes from a study of T-cell memory formation after mild COVID-19. Points from the study as a whole: Whereas later expanders leaned CD4+, clones contracting day 15 to 85 showed a balanced CD4/CD8 makeup. Cross-reactive memory appears to have joined, as suggested by some responding clones showing up in pre-infection memory. CD4+ contracting clones were mainly CM and EM; CD8+ ones, EMRA.

TCRdb analysed the 5' RACE reads with MiXCR anew, one entry per CDR3 protein. The sample consists of roughly 180,000 distinct CDR3 sequences, around 20% of them appearing once. Germline trimming cut 1 base from V and 1 base from J; bases unmatched to any gene: 1. The CDR3 has 17 residues. Germline V CDR1 and CDR2: SGHAT, FQNNGV. The TCR was taken from a man aged 18 to 30 who had mild COVID-19 (a few samples of this study predate the infection). Cell type and time point are not known. The rearrangement links TRBV11-2 to TRBJ2-2, with 12 bases identical to TRBD2. Sequencing was performed on PBMCs or a T cell subset sorted from them (not recorded which). The CDR3 DNA follows: TGTGCCAGCAGCTTAGGACTAGCGGGGGTGAACACCGGGGAGCTGTTTTTT. Protein: CASSLGLAGVNTGELFF.